This T cell receptor beta chain originates from a study of T cell responses to AZD1222 COVID-19 vaccine. General observations from the study: Two AZD1222 doses significantly raised spike-specific TCR breadth and depth over controls. A mostly white British donor set with more females was recruited, and clonal diversity was possibly underestimated. Dominant at 160-218 and 743-854, vaccine-associated CD4 TCRs also spanned spike. It was only six AZD1222 recipients who were seropositive at baseline.

Comment on this clone: The antigen is undetermined.

The CDR3 sequence is 15 residues long. The germline CDR1 and CDR2 sequences are SGHAT and FQNNGV. Trimming took off 5 bases at V and 2 bases at J, with 15 bases between the two ends. Profiling relied on immunoSEQ multiplex PCR, and the TCRdb table lists in-frame clones only, not all of them. The table shows fewer than 65,000 clones, with about 90% occurring only once. The J gene is TRBJ1-2, the V gene TRBV11-2; D uncertain. Source: peripheral blood, taken 28 days after the second AZD1222 dose. This TCR came from an adult who received the AZD1222 COVID-19 vaccine. CDR3: CASSPRGRQNYGYTF. CDR3 DNA sequence: TGTGCCAGCAGCCCAAGAGGCCGTCAGAACTATGGCTACACCTTC.